This T cell receptor beta chain came from a study of cytomegalovirus exposure and HLA in healthy donors. The CDR3 runs 15 residues. The ends lost 6 bases at V and 3 bases at J; junction bases unmatched: 7. Germline values: CDR1 MNHEY, CDR2 SVGAGI. The primer mix had 60 Vbeta and 13 Jbeta primers. Assay: immunoSEQ multiplex PCR; the TCRdb copy retains only in-frame clones and omits some. The sample has about 160,000 clones, approximately 72% seen once. The genes are TRBV6-5 and TRBJ2-7; the match to TRBD1 covers 11 bases. The receptor was isolated from a female donor in good health and CMV-seronegative. The sequenced material came from PBMCs. CDR3 sequence: CASRYLGTGGYEQYF. CDR3 bases: TGTGCCAGCAGATATCTAGGGACAGGGGGCTACGAGCAGTACTTC.